The 18 T cell receptor beta chains in this list originate from one sample, sequenced in a study of naive and memory T cell subsets. An oligonucleotide containing a UMI was ligated to the 3' end of TCR cDNA. Four PCR rounds used nested alpha and beta constant region primers plus the SP2 primer. TCRdb fed the UMI-ligation and nested PCR reads into MiXCR, producing one record per CDR3 protein. The sample records 25,000 to 30,000 distinct CDR3 sequences, around 5% being singletons. The sequencing input was blood. Receptors originate from an adult in good health.

The table lists this clonotype with many counts. This chain links TRBV28 with TRBJ1-2, with TRBD1 identical over 11 bases. J was trimmed by 2 bases and V by 5 bases; bases with no gene match: 16. This CDR3 spans 19 amino acids. CDR1 is MDHEN, CDR2 SYDVKM, per germline. The CDR3 DNA reads as TGTGCCAGCAGTACCTTTGGGGGGACAGGGGGATTCGCCAACTATGGCTACACCTTC. Translating gives CASSTFGGTGGFANYGYTF.

Ten or more counts support this clonotype. The chain employs TRBV29-1 and TRBJ2-3; 11 nucleotides match TRBD2. Germline V gene data show CDR1 as SQVTM and CDR2 as ANQGSEA. The CDR3 loop spans 14 amino acids. Trimming removed 3 bases from V and 4 bases from J; junction bases left unmatched: 3. CDR3 sequence reads: CSVENSGRADTQYF. The CDR3 nucleotides are TGCAGCGTTGAGAATAGCGGGAGGGCAGATACGCAGTATTTT.

In its sample, this clonotype was seen once. With a much larger clone just one base away, this may be a read error. The genes are TRBV19 and TRBJ2-1; TRBD2 matches 11 bases. The CDR3 is made up of 16 amino acids. The ends lost 5 bases at V and 6 bases at J; junction bases unmatched: 9. Per the germline V gene, CDR1 is LNHDA and CDR2 is SQIVND (reference sequence). The CDR3: CASSAGGLAGGNEQFF. The CDR3 nucleotides are TGTGCCAGTAGTGCCGGAGGGCTAGCGGGAGGCAATGAGCAGTTCTTC.

This clonotype was counted only a few times. The V call is TRBV19, the J call TRBJ2-7; 9 bases line up with TRBD2. Per the germline V gene, CDR1 is LNHDA and CDR2 is SQIVND (reference sequence). The CDR3 runs 15 residues. V lost 3 bases and J lost 5; bases outside the gene matches: 8. The chain's CDR3 is CASSILLAGPNEQYF. For the CDR3, the DNA is TGTGCCAGTAGTATTTTACTAGCGGGTCCCAACGAGCAGTACTTC. The whole variable domain, filled in from reference TRBV19 and TRBJ2-7, reads DGGITQSPKYLFRKEGQNVTLSCEQNLNHDAMYWYRQDPGQGLRLIYYSQIVNDFQKGDIAEGYSVSREKKESFPLTVTSAQKNPTAFYLCASSILLAGPNEQYFGPGTRLTVT.

This clonotype was detected ten times or more. The chain links TRBV12-3 or TRBV12-4 to TRBJ2-7; a possible D gene is TRBD2 (6 bases). Trimming removed 4 bases from V and 4 bases from J, with 17 bases in between. This CDR3 has 15 amino acids. CDR3 in amino acids: CASSSGTPGGYEQYF. CDR3 in DNA: TGTGCCAGCAGTTCCGGGACTCCCGGAGGTTACGAGCAGTACTTC.

This clonotype occurred many times. This chain links TRBV6-2 or TRBV6-3 with TRBJ2-1; D gene ambiguous. The CDR3 has 14 residues. Germline V gene sequence: CDR1 MNHEY, CDR2 SVGEGT. V was trimmed by 6 bases and J by 4 bases, leaving 13 bases between them. The CDR3 DNA reads as TGTGCCAGCAGCGTGGTAGGAAATTACAATGAGCAGTTCTTC. Translated: CASSVVGNYNEQFF.

Of note for this clonotype: Just one base apart from a much larger clone, this may be a read error. V usage is TRBV6-5 and J usage is TRBJ2-5, with 8 bases that match TRBD2. The CDR3 sequence is 14 residues long. Germline assignment: CDR1 MNHEY and CDR2 SVGAGI. This chain's CDR3 is CASRSGTSKETQCF. CDR3 sequence (DNA): TGTGCCAGCAGATCCGGGACTAGTAAAGAGACCCAGTGCTTC.

This clonotype was observed many times. The chain couples TRBV7-8 to TRBJ2-7; TRBD2 agrees at 9 bases. V was clipped by 5 bases and J by 2 bases; unmatched bases: 7. The germline V gene has CDR1 SGHVS and CDR2 FQNEAQ. The CDR3 totals 15 residues. The CDR3: CASSPIAGVPYEQYF. The CDR3 nucleotides are TGTGCCAGCAGCCCTATAGCGGGAGTGCCCTACGAGCAGTACTTC.

This clonotype was detected only a few times. The chain is built from TRBV11-2 and TRBJ2-2; no definite D call. This CDR3 is 14 amino acids long. CDR1 SGHAT and CDR2 FQNNGV come from the germline V gene. Trimming removed 5 bases from V and 7 bases from J, with 14 bases in between. CDR3 residues: CASSPPIRRGELFF. CDR3 DNA: TGTGCCAGCAGCCCACCCATTCGTCGCGGGGAGCTGTTTTTT.

This clonotype was recorded at least ten times. The chain carries TRBV20-1 and TRBJ2-3; D is possibly TRBD2 (6 bases). Looked up from germline, CDR1 is DFQATT and CDR2 is SNEGSKA (reference sequence). This CDR3 region has 18 residues. V dropped 6 bases and J dropped 8 bases, with 33 bases sitting between them. This CDR3 is CSAEPSKGIAVGSSTQYF. CDR3 coding DNA: TGCAGTGCCGAACCCTCCAAGGGGATAGCGGTAGGATCGAGTACGCAGTATTTT.

This clonotype was recorded many times. The V gene is TRBV20-1, the J gene TRBJ2-1; 8 bases align to TRBD2. Germline V gene lookup returns CDR1 DFQATT and CDR2 SNEGSKA (reference sequence). This CDR3 comprises 15 residues. With 3 bases clipped from V and 2 bases from J, the junction kept 6 bases outside the gene matches. The CDR3 DNA sequence: TGCAGTGCTAGGAGAGCGGGAGCTCCCTACAATGAGCAGTTCTTC. It encodes CSARRAGAPYNEQFF.

This clonotype was seen at least ten times. J is TRBJ1-1 and V is TRBV20-1; D might be TRBD1 (6 bases). Trimming removed 8 bases from V and 4 bases from J, with 14 bases in between. The CDR3 extends over 12 amino acids. Germline loops: CDR1 DFQATT, CDR2 SNEGSKA (reference sequence). CDR3 loop: CSNQGGATEAFF. The CDR3 DNA sequence: TGCAGTAACCAAGGGGGTGCCACTGAAGCTTTCTTT.

This clonotype was picked up many times. The chain carries TRBV7-2 and TRBJ1-1; TRBD1 agrees at 9 bases. Per germline, CDR1 SGHTA and CDR2 FQGNSA. The ends lost 5 bases at V and 5 bases at J; junction bases unmatched: 9. The CDR3 spans 15 residues. The CDR3 DNA reads TGTGCCAGCAGCCTTCTCCTGGACAGGGGTACTGAAGCTTTCTTT. This translates into CASSLLLDRGTEAFF. Together with reference TRBV7-2 and TRBJ1-1, the CDR3 gives the full variable domain: GAGVSQSPSNKVTEKGKDVELRCDPISGHTALYWYRQSLGQGLEFLIYFQGNSAPDKSGLPSDRFSAERTGGSVSTLTIQRTQQEDSAVYLCASSLLLDRGTEAFFGQGTRLTVV.

Many counts were recorded for this clonotype. The chain recombines TRBV6-2 or TRBV6-3 with TRBJ1-1, with 8 bases matching TRBD1. J was trimmed by 5 bases and V by 6 bases; bases with no gene match: 11. CDR3 length equals 15 residues. The V gene's germline CDR1 is MNHEY and CDR2 SVGEGT. The CDR3 protein is CASSQPRGLVTEAFF. The CDR3 coding sequence is TGTGCCAGCAGCCAACCCAGGGGGCTTGTGACTGAAGCTTTCTTT.

The chain uses TRBV19 and TRBJ2-1; 8 nucleotides match TRBD2. V trimming: 6 bases; J trimming: 6 bases; junction bases outside the gene matches: 7. Germline V lookup: CDR1 LNHDA, CDR2 SQIVND (reference sequence). CDR3 length: 14 residues. The CDR3: CASRPNGRVNEQFF. In DNA form, the CDR3 reads TGTGCCAGTAGACCTAACGGGAGGGTCAATGAGCAGTTCTTC.

This clonotype qualifies as medium-sized (0.01 to 0.1%). This CDR3 reads CASKPRTSTGQGYEQYF. In DNA, the CDR3 is TGTGCCAGTAAACCACGTACTTCGACAGGGCAGGGCTACGAGCAGTACTTC. This sequence joins TRBV6-2 or TRBV6-3 and TRBJ2-7; 7 nucleotides match TRBD1. The V gene's germline CDR1 is MNHEY and CDR2 SVGEGT. This CDR3 region has 17 residues. The V and J ends lost 9 bases and 3 bases, in that order; junction bases with no gene match: 20.

This clonotype came up many times. V gene TRBV29-1 combines with J gene TRBJ2-7, with 7 positions matching TRBD1. There are 11 residues in the CDR3. With V trimmed by 6 bases and J by 5 bases, 4 bases remained unmatched. Germline-derived CDR1 and CDR2 are SQVTM and ANQGSEA. CDR3 in amino acids: CSVNRGHEQYF. The DNA of the CDR3 is TGCAGCGTAAATAGGGGGCACGAGCAGTACTTC.

The chain carries TRBV6-6 and TRBJ2-1, with 12 bases identical to TRBD2. The J segment lost 3 bases and the V segment lost 2 bases, leaving 5 bases of the junction unmatched. There are 17 residues in the CDR3. The germline CDR1 and CDR2 sequences are MNHNY and SVGAGI (reference sequence). CDR3: CASSYRRTSGNYNEQFF. The CDR3 coding sequence is TGTGCCAGCAGTTACCGTCGGACTAGCGGGAACTACAATGAGCAGTTCTTC.